The following is a TCR beta chain sequence with its context. These data come from a study of CXCR3-negative and CXCR3-positive naive CD8 T cells. All TRB cDNA libraries came from 5' RACE performed with UMI labels. TCRdb re-called the 5' RACE reads; one entry per CDR3 protein, DNA not given. The sample table sets out some 130,000 distinct CDR3 sequences. CDR1 is SGHTA and CDR2 is FQGTGA in the germline V gene. The CDR3 spans 16 residues. This chain uses TRBV7-3 with TRBJ2-3; with no DNA, the TCRdb D assignment of TRBD2 cannot be verified. The sequenced sample consisted of naive CXCR3- CD8+ T cells from blood. The subset is: CD45RO-CCR7+CD27+CD95- naive CD8+ T cells lacking CXCR3 (TNR3-). The clonotype originates from a human donor in good health. Some clones in this sample may be carry-over from other donors' samples. CDR3 residues: CASSPLSGGSTDTQYF.